This entry describes one T cell receptor (beta chain). Those enrolled in Seattle joined during active infection and were followed longitudinally afterward. In the original workflow: For nucleated cells, counts were estimated from reference gene primer amplification. Data came from immunoSEQ multiplex PCR; TCRdb stores just in-frame clones and leaves some out. V and J calls plus clone size are reproduced from that table; the DNA served to infer D and trimming. The table shows some 240,000 clones, with roughly 76% occurring only once. The data were obtained in a study of blood T cell repertoires in COVID-19. Whole-study context: Material from acute and convalescent COVID-19 was sourced from the United States, Italy and Spain. From T cells, B-cell-depleted T cells, or PBMCs came the material, which was cDNA or gDNA.

Looked up from germline, CDR1 is MDHEN and CDR2 is SYDVKM. Trimming shortened V by 6 bases and J by 2 bases, and 11 bases separated the two germline ends. The CDR3 runs 13 residues. The specimen sequenced was peripheral blood. The TCR comes from a woman at least 80 years old with COVID-19, enrolled during active disease. V usage is TRBV28 and J usage is TRBJ2-7; perhaps TRBD1 as D (5 bases). The CDR3 region is CASRGDSPYEQYF. The DNA of the CDR3 is TGTGCCAGCAGAGGAGACAGCCCCTACGAGCAGTACTTC.